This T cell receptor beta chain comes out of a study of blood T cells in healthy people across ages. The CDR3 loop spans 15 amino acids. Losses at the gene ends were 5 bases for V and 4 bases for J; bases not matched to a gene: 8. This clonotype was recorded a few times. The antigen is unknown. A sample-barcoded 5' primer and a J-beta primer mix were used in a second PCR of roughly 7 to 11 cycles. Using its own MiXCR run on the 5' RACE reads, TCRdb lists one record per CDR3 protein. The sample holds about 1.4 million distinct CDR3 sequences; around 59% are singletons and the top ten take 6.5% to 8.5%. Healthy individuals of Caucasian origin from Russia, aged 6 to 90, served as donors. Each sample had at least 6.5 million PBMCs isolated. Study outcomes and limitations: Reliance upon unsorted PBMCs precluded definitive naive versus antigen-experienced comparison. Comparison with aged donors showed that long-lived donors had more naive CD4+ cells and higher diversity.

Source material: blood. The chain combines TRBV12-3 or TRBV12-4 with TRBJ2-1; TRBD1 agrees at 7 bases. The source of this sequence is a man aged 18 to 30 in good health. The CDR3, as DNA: TGTGCCAGCAGTGCGACCGGGACAGCGTACAATGAGCAGTTCTTC. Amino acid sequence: CASSATGTAYNEQFF.